Below, 18 T cell receptor beta chains from the same sample are listed, as sequenced in a study of CD8+CD57+ T cells in acquired aplastic anemia (dated by TCRdb to 2017 to 2018). For sequencing, an Illumina HiSeq 2000 was employed. Genomic DNA served as template for TCR beta VDJ combination and CDR3 sequence profiling. The raw public data were reprocessed by TCRdb itself: fastp quality trimming at Q25, MiXCR clonotype calling, in-frame beta chains only. Every CDR3 protein is listed once, alongside the most common genes and DNA of its rows. Here the sample has roughly 170,000 distinct CDR3 sequences; nearly 50% occur a single time. The top ten hold about an eighth of the sample. Expansion of CD8+CD57+ cells had been shown by flow cytometry in the patients chosen for sequencing. The sequencing sample was made of sorted CD4+, CD8+, or CD8+CD57+ T cells (not recorded which) from PBMCs. Source of these receptors: a human donor with aplastic anemia.

This chain uses TRBV19 with TRBJ2-3; TRBD2 aligns across 7 bases. The V gene's germline CDR1 is LNHDA and CDR2 SQIVND (reference sequence). Trimming removed 8 bases from V and 4 bases from J; junction bases left unmatched: 15. The CDR3 contains 16 residues. The chain's CDR3 is CASFRLAIKSSDTQYF. The CDR3, as DNA: TGTGCCAGTTTTCGACTAGCTATTAAAAGTTCAGATACGCAGTATTTT.

This clonotype was found many times. This sequence joins TRBV12-3 or TRBV12-4 and TRBJ1-1, with 8 bases aligning to TRBD1. Trimming at V came to 6 bases and at J to 7 bases, leaving 10 bases not matched to a gene. This CDR3 is built from 14 residues. Here the CDR3 reads CASSLHYRGIEAFF. CDR3 coding DNA: TGTGCCAGCAGCCTTCACTACAGGGGGATTGAAGCTTTCTTT.

Within the sample, this clonotype is medium-sized. The chain combines TRBV24-1 with TRBJ2-1; TRBD2 is a possible D gene (5 bases). Trimming took 4 bases from V and 10 from J, leaving 16 bases between them. The germline V gene has CDR1 KGHDR and CDR2 SFDVKD. The CDR3 contains 14 residues. CDR3 in DNA: TGTGCCACCAGTGAAGGCAGAGGGAATGGCGAGCAGTTCTTC. Protein sequence: CATSEGRGNGEQFF.

This sequence joins TRBV7-9 and TRBJ2-3; no reliable D call. Per the germline V gene, CDR1 is SEHNR and CDR2 is FQNEAQ (reference sequence). The CDR3 spans 12 residues. Trimming removed 0 bases at V and 4 bases at J, with 2 bases between. In DNA form, the CDR3 reads TGTGCCAGCAGCTTAGCCGCAGATACGCAGTATTTT. This translates into CASSLAADTQYF. Full variable domain (outside the CDR3, taken from reference TRBV7-9 and TRBJ2-3): DTGVSQNPRHKITKRGQNVTFRCDPISEHNRLYWYRQTLGQGPEFLTYFQNEAQLEKSRLLSDRFSAERPKGSFSTLEIQRTEQGDSAMYLCASSLAADTQYFGPGTRLTVL.

The V and J genes are TRBV2 and TRBJ1-2; TRBD1 matches 9 bases. CDR1 SNHLY and CDR2 FYNNEI come from the germline V gene. Losses at the gene ends were 7 bases for V and 2 bases for J; bases not matched to a gene: 5. The CDR3 length is 14 residues. The CDR3 protein is CASNTGTGNYGYTF. DNA for the CDR3: TGTGCCAGCAATACCGGGACAGGGAACTATGGCTACACCTTC.

This clonotype was observed many times. This rearrangement joins TRBV30 to TRBJ2-5, with no clear D. Trimming took 0 bases from V and 2 from J, leaving 1 base between them. In germline, CDR1 is GTSNPN, CDR2 SVGIG (reference sequence). The CDR3 is 11 residues long. The CDR3 DNA sequence: TGTGCCTGGAGTGTACAAGAGACCCAGTACTTC. It specifies CAWSVQETQYF.

The V call is TRBV20-1, the J call TRBJ2-7; no firm D call. CDR3 length: 14 amino acids. The V end was cut by 3 bases, the J end by 4 bases, with 16 bases between. Germline assignment: CDR1 DFQATT and CDR2 SNEGSKA (reference sequence). The CDR3 loop is CSARVVGLGYEQYF. CDR3 DNA: TGCAGTGCTAGGGTCGTGGGTCTTGGTTACGAGCAGTACTTC.

This chain links TRBV15 with TRBJ2-2; D unresolved. From germline, CDR1 is LNHNV and CDR2 YYDKDF (reference sequence). Trimming stripped 5 bases from V and 5 bases from J, with 18 bases between. The CDR3 loop spans 16 amino acids. CDR3 residues: CATSPRGSLYTGELFF. As DNA, the CDR3 is TGTGCCACCAGCCCCCGTGGCAGCTTGTATACCGGGGAGCTGTTTTTT.

V and J are TRBV6-2 or TRBV6-3 and TRBJ2-3; D tentatively fits TRBD1 or TRBD2 (6 bases each). V lost 2 bases to trimming and J lost 4 bases, with 16 bases between them. The CDR3 runs to 16 residues. CDR1 and CDR2 from the germline V gene are MNHEY and SVGEGT. The CDR3 DNA is TGTGCCAGCAGTTACCCCCCGGGGGCGGCCCCAGATACGCAGTATTTT. It yields the protein CASSYPPGAAPDTQYF.

As concerns this clonotype: This may be a read error: a much more frequent sequence differs by one nucleotide. CDR3 sequence (DNA): TGTGCCAGCAGCTTAGATTCAGGGAGACCCGCTGAAGCTTTCTTT. Translating gives CASSLDSGRPAEAFF. This chain uses TRBV7-9 with TRBJ1-1; the D gene is possibly TRBD1 (5 bases). The CDR3 loop spans 15 amino acids. Trimming pared 1 base from V and 6 bases from J, leaving 15 bases between. Germline V gene lookup returns CDR1 SEHNR and CDR2 FQNEAQ (reference sequence).

Comment on this clonotype: This clone may be a read error of a much larger clone one base away. The genes are TRBV12-3 or TRBV12-4 and TRBJ1-1, with TRBD1 identical over 7 bases. The V and J ends lost 6 bases and 0 bases, in that order; junction bases with no gene match: 4. CDR3 length equals 14 residues. CDR3 in DNA: TGTGCCAGCAGATTACAGGGGATGAACACTGAAGCTTTCTTT. Protein sequence: CASRLQGMNTEAFF.

The gene calls are TRBV20-1 and TRBJ2-3; 15 nucleotides line up with TRBD2. Germline-derived CDR1 and CDR2 are DFQATT and SNEGSKA (reference sequence). Unmatched junction bases numbered 3, after V lost 5 bases and J lost 3 bases. CDR3 length: 15 amino acids. The CDR3 is CSAEGTSGRTDTQYF. The CDR3, as DNA: TGCAGTGCTGAGGGGACTAGCGGGAGGACAGATACGCAGTATTTT.

The chain has TRBV15 and TRBJ1-1, with a possible D match to TRBD1 (5 bases). Trimming shortened V by 0 bases and J by 10 bases, and 12 bases separated the two germline ends. Germline-derived CDR1 and CDR2 are LNHNV and YYDKDF (reference sequence). The CDR3 runs 13 residues. The CDR3 sequence: CATSRDEGRGAFF. CDR3 coding DNA: TGTGCCACCAGCAGAGATGAGGGGCGTGGAGCTTTCTTT.

V and J are TRBV5-1 and TRBJ1-2; the D is unclear. Germline CDR1 and CDR2: SGHRS and YFSETQ. Trimming took off 4 bases at V and 8 bases at J, with 18 bases between the two ends. CDR3 length equals 14 residues. This chain's CDR3 is CASSAGGEYGGYTF. The DNA of the CDR3 is TGCGCCAGCAGCGCTGGAGGCGAATACGGGGGCTACACCTTC.

The chain is built from TRBV10-3 and TRBJ1-1, with TRBD1 identical over 7 bases. This CDR3 is 13 amino acids long. V lost 1 base and J lost 4; bases outside the gene matches: 0. From germline, CDR1 is ENHRY and CDR2 SYGVKD. The CDR3 DNA reads as TGTGCCATCAGTGAGTGGGACAGCACTGAAGCTTTCTTT. Protein: CAISEWDSTEAFF.

This chain uses TRBV20-1 with TRBJ2-7, with TRBD2 identical over 7 bases. This CDR3 contains 13 residues. Germline CDR1 is DFQATT and CDR2 is SNEGSKA (reference sequence). The trim removed 3 bases at V and 5 bases at J, leaving 7 bases unmatched. CDR3 loop: CSARLGGPHEQYF. The CDR3 DNA reads as TGCAGTGCTAGGTTGGGAGGGCCCCACGAGCAGTACTTC.

About this clonotype: The final CDR3 position lacks the conserved phenylalanine or tryptophan, pointing to a likely read error. The chain is built from TRBV2 and TRBJ1-1, with D maybe TRBD1 (5 bases). The CDR3 is 13 residues long. Germline CDR1 reads SNHLY; CDR2 reads FYNNEI. Deletions cut 6 bases from V and 4 bases from J, with 12 bases between. CDR3 nucleotides: TGTGCCAGCAGCGAGTGGACACGCACTGAAGCTTTCGTT. Translating it yields CASSEWTRTEAFV.

V and J are TRBV19 and TRBJ2-1, with TRBD2 identical over 8 bases. This CDR3 is built from 14 residues. Germline assignment: CDR1 LNHDA and CDR2 SQIVND (reference sequence). J was trimmed by 7 bases and V by 5 bases; bases with no gene match: 7. The CDR3 here is CASSGSGVWNEQFF. Here the CDR3 DNA reads TGTGCCAGTAGTGGTAGCGGGGTTTGGAATGAGCAGTTCTTC.